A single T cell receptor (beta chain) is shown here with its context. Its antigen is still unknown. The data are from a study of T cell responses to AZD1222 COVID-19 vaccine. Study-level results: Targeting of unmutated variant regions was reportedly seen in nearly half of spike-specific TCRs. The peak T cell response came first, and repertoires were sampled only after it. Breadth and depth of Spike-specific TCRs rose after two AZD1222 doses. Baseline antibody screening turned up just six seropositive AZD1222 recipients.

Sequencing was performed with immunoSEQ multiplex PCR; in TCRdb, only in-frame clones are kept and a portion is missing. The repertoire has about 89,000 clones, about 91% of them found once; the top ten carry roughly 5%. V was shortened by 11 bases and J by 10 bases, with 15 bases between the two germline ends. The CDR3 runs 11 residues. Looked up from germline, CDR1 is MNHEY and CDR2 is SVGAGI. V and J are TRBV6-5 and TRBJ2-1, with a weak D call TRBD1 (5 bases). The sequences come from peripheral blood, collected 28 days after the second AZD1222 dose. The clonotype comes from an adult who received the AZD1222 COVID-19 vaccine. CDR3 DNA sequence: TGTGCCGACCGTGTGTGGGGCGAGCAGTTCTTC. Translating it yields CADRVWGEQFF.